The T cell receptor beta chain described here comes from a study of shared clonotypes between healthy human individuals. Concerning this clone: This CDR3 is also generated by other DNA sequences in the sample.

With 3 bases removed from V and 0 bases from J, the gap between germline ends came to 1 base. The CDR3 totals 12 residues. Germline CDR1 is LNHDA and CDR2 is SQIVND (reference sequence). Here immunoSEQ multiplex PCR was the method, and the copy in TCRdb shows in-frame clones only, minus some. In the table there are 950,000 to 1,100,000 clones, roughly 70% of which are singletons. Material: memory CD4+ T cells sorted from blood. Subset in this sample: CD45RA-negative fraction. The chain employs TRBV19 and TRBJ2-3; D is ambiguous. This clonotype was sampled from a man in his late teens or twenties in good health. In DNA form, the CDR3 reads TGTGCCAGTAGTATCAGCACAGATACGCAGTATTTT. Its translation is CASSISTDTQYF.